This record concerns one T cell receptor beta chain sequence. The antigen is unknown. Clones were sequenced by immunoSEQ multiplex PCR, and TCRdb holds only the in-frame ones, with some missing. The sample holds around 100,000 clones, just over 90% seen once. Time point here: cycle 4 day 1 (C4D1), after 5 to 7 weeks of nivolumab. There was relapse after autologous stem cell transplantation in every patient, and there was variation in brentuximab vedotin exposure. Best outcomes ranged across complete response, partial response and progressive disease. Germline CDR1 reads SEHNR; CDR2 reads FQNEAQ (reference sequence). This CDR3 is 12 amino acids long. With 1 base removed from V and 4 bases from J, the gap between germline ends came to 5 bases. The data stem from a study of PD-1 blockade in classical Hodgkin lymphoma. Study-level points and caveats: Newly diagnosed patients had diversity similar to the baseline diversity of complete responders.

The sample here was peripheral blood mononuclear cells (PBMCs), taken before the fourth cycle of nivolumab. This receptor was obtained from a human donor with classical Hodgkin lymphoma. The rearrangement uses TRBV7-9 and TRBJ2-7; D uncertain. The CDR3 DNA follows: TGTGCCAGCAGCTTAGTTGCTTACGAGCAGTACTTC. This gives the protein CASSLVAYEQYF. Complete variable domain (other parts from reference TRBV7-9 and TRBJ2-7): DTGVSQNPRHKITKRGQNVTFRCDPISEHNRLYWYRQTLGQGPEFLTYFQNEAQLEKSRLLSDRFSAERPKGSFSTLEIQRTEQGDSAMYLCASSLVAYEQYFGPGTRLTVT.